These T cell receptor beta chains were read from a single sample in a study of cytomegalovirus exposure and HLA in healthy donors. TCRdb's copy holds only in-frame clones and misses some; the assay was immunoSEQ multiplex PCR. The sample contains around 94,000 clones, around 68% of which appear only once. The sequenced sample consisted of PBMCs. The receptors shown here come from a human donor in good health. Both conserved end residues are part of each CDR3. The order of the fields is V gene, J gene, D gene, CDR3 protein. A D gene is named only where the DNA matches it firmly.

>TRBV27|TRBJ2-1|.
CASSLSTGVREQFF
>TRBV5-6|TRBJ2-7|.
CASSLGLAVTMQYF
>TRBV28|TRBJ2-7|TRBD2
CASSFAGEKGEQYF
>TRBV7-8|TRBJ2-7|.
CASSYRTASYEQYF
>TRBV27|TRBJ2-5|.
CASSPGTFGTQYF
>TRBV28|TRBJ1-5|.
CASSLSWGLRVPNRGNQPQHF
>TRBV5-1|TRBJ2-7|.
CASSLPDRVREQYF
>TRBV6-6|TRBJ2-3|.
CASRQGSLTDTQYF
>TRBV30|TRBJ2-1|.
CACTGPSGLRNNEQFF
>TRBV11-2|TRBJ1-3|.
CASSLSRGENTIYF
>TRBV30|TRBJ2-3|TRBD2
CAWSSGLAGVVGTDTQYF
>TRBV7-8|TRBJ2-1|TRBD2
CASSLVEGLAGEAEQFF
>TRBV7-2|TRBJ2-7|TRBD2
CASSPRDYEWYEQYF
>TRBV6-5|TRBJ2-7|.
CASSLLMLGRGEQYF
>TRBV27|TRBJ2-7|.
CASSQYEQYF
>TRBV7-6|TRBJ2-7|TRBD1
CASSPHPPGQASHEQYF
>TRBV4-2|TRBJ2-1|.
CASSQPAGPGNEQFF
>TRBV2|TRBJ2-3|.
CASRVRVVSTDTQYF
>TRBV29-1|TRBJ1-1|TRBD1
CSVEGTVFTEAFF
>TRBV10-3|TRBJ1-1|.
CAIRREGTEAFF
>TRBV28|TRBJ2-5|.
CASSPRGWYQETQYF
>TRBV5-6|TRBJ2-1|TRBD2
CASSLWLAEYNEQFF
>TRBV5-1|TRBJ2-5|TRBD2
CASSLTSGQETQYF
>TRBV28|TRBJ1-2|.
CASRITPLYGGYTF
>TRBV7-9|TRBJ1-3|TRBD1
CASSLRTGEFGNTIYF
>TRBV9|TRBJ2-7|.
CASSVAGAEYEQYF
>TRBV19|TRBJ1-1|TRBD1
CASSTKGTGNTEAFF
>TRBV4-2|TRBJ2-7|.
CASSQVSPLPEAVSYEQYF
>TRBV5-6|TRBJ1-6|TRBD1
CASSLGQGNSPLHF
>TRBV4-1|TRBJ2-1|TRBD2
CASSQGRTSALLYNEQFF
>TRBV7-9|TRBJ2-5|TRBD2
CASSPGTSGAETQYF
>TRBV4-1|TRBJ2-7|TRBD2
CASSLREAYEQYF
>TRBV14|TRBJ2-5|.
CASSQFLQETQYF
>TRBV28|TRBJ2-3|TRBD1
CASSLQGANTQYF
>TRBV19|TRBJ1-5|.
CASEGTGSNQPQHF
>TRBV25-1|TRBJ2-7|.
CASSGRGEQYF
>TRBV5-6|TRBJ2-3|TRBD1
CASSPGTGFGTDTQYF
>TRBV5-1|TRBJ2-7|TRBD1
CASSLFLSTGTGAYEQYF
>TRBV28|TRBJ1-1|.
CASSFRSSQAFF
>TRBV27|TRBJ2-7|.
CASSSTPGFSYEQYF
>TRBV18|TRBJ2-1|TRBD2
CASSTIAGVYNEQFF
>TRBV9|TRBJ2-3|.
CASSPGGLDTQYF
>TRBV4-1|TRBJ1-4|TRBD1
CASSLATGNEKLFF
>TRBV4-1|TRBJ2-1|.
CASSSRTLESSYNEQFF
>TRBV7-2|TRBJ1-5|.
CASSLGPSQPQHF
>TRBV27|TRBJ2-3|.
CASGWSAQYF
>TRBV5-1|TRBJ2-1|.
CASSLYLNNEQFF
>TRBV9|TRBJ2-7|.
CASSPGGDSVYEQYF
>TRBV27|TRBJ2-1|TRBD2
CASSLGRGAYNEQFF